This T cell receptor (beta chain) came from a study of blood T cells in healthy people across ages (dated by TCRdb to 2015 to 2017). Context from the whole study: In model experiments, roughly one uniquely barcoded TCR beta cDNA molecule per two T cells was captured by template switching. Age-related changes in TCR beta repertoire diversity were measured in the study by deep sequencing normalized with unique cDNA molecular identifiers. The donors were split into four age groups: young (average around 15 years), middle-aged (39), aged (62) and long-lived (approximately 80). Using the same blood draw, the study looked at two additional independent replicas of 1 million unique cDNA reads for two donors, one aged 18 to 30 and the other aged 80 or older. Overall study results and their limits: As age increased, observed TCR beta diversity per million T cells dropped in a roughly linear way, and a significant reduction was already evident by age 40. Because profiling used bulk unsorted PBMCs, naive and antigen-experienced compartments could not be compared conclusively. Compared with the aged group, more naive CD4+ T cells, fewer expanded clones and increased TCR diversity were shown by the long-lived group, suggesting age selection. A strong correlation was found between observed TCR beta diversity and the percentage of naive T cells measured by flow cytometry. Because donor CMV infection status was unknown, age-related changes in expanded clonotypes were potentially confounded. Estimates of total diversity based on one million sequenced T cells were regarded as lower bounds and as underestimates.

Of note for this clonotype: Its cognate antigen has yet to be identified. Base quality data are lacking; no much larger clone is found one base away.

The library was generated by 5' RACE. The sequencer was an Illumina HiSeq 2500. The second PCR ran for roughly 7 to 12 cycles and used a J-beta primer mix along with a sample-barcoded 5' primer. A template-switch 5' adaptor carrying 12 random nucleotides introduced a unique molecular identifier onto each TCR beta cDNA molecule. Each sample yielded at least 2.5 million CDR3-containing paired-end reads. First-strand cDNA was synthesized from all RNA with the Mint cDNA synthesis kit, primed by a TRBC-specific oligonucleotide. All cDNA was treated with uracil-DNA glycosylase and then went through a first 18-cycle PCR with the universal primers M1SS and BC2_uni_R. Processing in the source paper ran as follows. For normalization, 1 million high-quality reads, each with a distinct molecular identifier, were randomly selected from each sample. Reads sharing molecular identifiers were discarded rather than binned into consensus sequences. MiTCR, with a Q25 quality threshold and the strictest error-elimination algorithm, was used for CDR3 identification, clonotype clustering and error correction. A nonparametric unseen species model with Euler transformation was used to estimate lower-bound total TCR beta diversity. The raw public reads went through TCRdb reprocessing: fastp at Q25, MiXCR clone calling, in-frame beta chains kept. Entries are consolidated by CDR3 protein sequence, retaining the most common genes and DNA. It is TCRdb's table, rather than the study itself, that gives the V and J calls and clone size. This sample gives under 1,100,000 distinct CDR3 sequences in total; 20% to 25% of them show up just once. The ten largest make up less than 0.85% of the sample.

Donors were around 37 systemically healthy Caucasian individuals from Russia aged roughly 6 to 90 years. Each donor gave approximately 9.4 milliliters of peripheral blood, drawn into EDTA-treated Vacutainer tubes. Ficoll-Paque density-gradient centrifugation was used to isolate PBMCs, with at least 7 million per sample. Total RNA was extracted from PBMCs with Trizol reagent, with at least 5 micrograms obtained per sample. For every donor, an aliquot of PBMCs went through flow cytometry to measure the percentages of naive CD45RAhigh/CD27high T cells. There are 14 amino acids in the CDR3, from cysteine to phenylalanine inclusive. Only the CDR3 region is kept as DNA, spanning 42 bases read in frame from base 1. Clipping removes 5 bases from V and 4 bases from J, with 7 as the unmatched junction base count. CDR1 and CDR2, looked up from the germline V gene, are SGHAT and FQNNGV. These data are also associated with another study on T cells of mothers and their children. Taken from the second paper: Nine systemically healthy Caucasian individuals, comprising three mothers and their six children, were included as donors. cDNA synthesis consumed the entire amount of extracted RNA, loaded at around 1.5 ug RNA in each 15 ul reaction. In the second PCR, the M1S primer added sample barcodes and 2-4 random nucleotides. Over 9.5 million TCR beta CDR3 reads were obtained for each mother, and some 3.1 million reads were obtained for each child. In both related and unrelated pairs, thymic selection shapes the output of TCR recombination in a similar way, with inherited differences having only a minor effect. Normalized repertoire overlap in related mother-child pairs was always slightly higher than in unrelated mother-child pairs, but the difference was never significant. Persistent microchimeric T cell clones were not detected, at a sensitivity of around 100 clones per million clonotypes. Deep NGS was used in the study to compare the TCR beta repertoires of mothers and children and to look for features that separate related mother-child pairs from unrelated individuals. The mean age was roughly 36 +/- 4 years for the mothers and around 10 +/- 4 years for the children. After adapter ligation with NEBNext reagents, the libraries were sequenced on Illumina HiSeq 2000 with 100+100 nt paired-end reads. Mother and child libraries were prepared a month apart and sequenced in separate runs to prevent cross-contamination. For each donor, between 500,000 and 2,000,000 distinct TCR beta clonotypes were identified. Naive TCR beta clonotypes were estimated from low-frequency clonotypes matched to each donor's FACS-determined naive share, without sorting.

The sequence derives from a girl aged 2 to 9 in good health. This chain is built from TRBV11-2 and TRBJ1-1, with 7 central nucleotides matching TRBD1. Material: blood. DNA sequence: TGTGCCAGCAGCCCAGGGGGGGAATTCACTGAAGCTTTCTTT. Its amino acids are CASSPGGEFTEAFF.